This TCR beta chain emerged from a study of T cell repertoires in cytomegalovirus infection. Looking at the study overall: Both a matching HLA type and CMV infection were indicated by public TCR beta signatures.

The CDR3 loop spans 19 amino acids. Trimming took 1 base from V and 0 from J, leaving 16 bases between them. Germline CDR1 is SGHTA and CDR2 is FQGNSA. This clonotype appeared a few times. Its antigen is currently unknown. Findings and caveats of the study: Frequencies of public TCR beta families were cumulated, and this identified carriers of CMV plus the relevant HLA. The ex vivo response showed dominance by HLA-C-restricted CMV-specific TCR beta clonotypes.

Using its own MiXCR run on the reads, TCRdb lists one record per CDR3 protein. The sample consists of approximately 30,000 distinct CDR3 sequences, around 19% of them appearing once. The sample here was CD8+ T cells from cultured PBMCs, taken from culture after CMV antigen stimulation. The origin of this receptor is a human donor in good health (CMV status not recorded). Some clones in this sample may be carry-over from other donors' samples. The J gene is TRBJ1-6, the V gene TRBV7-2; D gene unclear. The CDR3 here is CASSLVPTRPSSYNSPLHF. For the CDR3, the DNA is TGTGCCAGCAGCTTAGTTCCGACCCGCCCCAGCTCCTATAATTCACCCCTCCACTTT.